The entry below describes one T cell receptor beta chain. The antigen is undetermined. TCRdb called the reads again in MiXCR, with one record for every CDR3 protein. Among about 740,000 distinct CDR3 sequences listed, less than 40% were seen once. This entry comes from a study of T cell repertoires in cytomegalovirus infection. Study-wide background: CMV infection together with matching HLA type was indicated by public TCR beta signatures. Study-wide results and limits: HLA-C-restricted, CMV-specific TCR beta clonotypes were dominant ex vivo. Carriers of CMV and the relevant HLA type were discriminated by public TCR beta frequency.

The CDR3 sequence is 13 residues long. Germline CDR1 and CDR2: SNHLY and FYNNEI. J was trimmed by 1 base and V by 11 bases; bases with no gene match: 7. This sequence was found in a human donor in good health (CMV status not recorded). Some clones in this sample may be carry-over from other donors' samples. V gene TRBV2 combines with J gene TRBJ2-5; the match to TRBD1 covers 7 bases. Specimen: PBMCs. The CDR3 is CAGRQGPQETQYF. In DNA, the CDR3 is TGTGCCGGACGACAGGGCCCCCAAGAGACCCAGTACTTC.